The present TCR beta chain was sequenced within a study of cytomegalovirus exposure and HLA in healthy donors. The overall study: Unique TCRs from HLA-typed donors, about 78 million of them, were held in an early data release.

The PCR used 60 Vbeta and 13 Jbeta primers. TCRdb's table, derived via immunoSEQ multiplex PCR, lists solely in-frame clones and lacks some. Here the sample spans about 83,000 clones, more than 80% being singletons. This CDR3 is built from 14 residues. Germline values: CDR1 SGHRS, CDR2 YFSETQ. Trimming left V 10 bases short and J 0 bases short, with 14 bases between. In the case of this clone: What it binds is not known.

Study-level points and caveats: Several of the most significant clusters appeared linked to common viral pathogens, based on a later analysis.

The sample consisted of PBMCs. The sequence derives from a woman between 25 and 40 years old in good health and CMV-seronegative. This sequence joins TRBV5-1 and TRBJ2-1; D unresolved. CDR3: CASARQDSYNEQFF. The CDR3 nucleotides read TGCGCCTCAGCCAGGCAGGACTCCTACAATGAGCAGTTCTTC.